These 11 T cell receptor beta chains were all obtained from the same sample, sequenced in a study of T cell clones after liver transplantation. The assay was immunoSEQ multiplex PCR, and TCRdb's table has in-frame clones only and misses some. The table has 25,000 to 35,000 clones, over 85% seen once; the top ten hold around 26%. Sequencing used CD8+ T cells from blood, obtained 12 months after liver transplant. The receptors here all came from a human patient who received a liver transplant. Some of the T cells may derive from the graft donor.

The genes are TRBV29-1 and TRBJ2-1; 7 nucleotides agree with TRBD1. Germline V gene data show CDR1 as SQVTM and CDR2 as ANQGSEA. J lost 0 bases, V lost 6 bases, and 8 bases had no gene match. The CDR3 consists of 15 residues. The CDR3 region is CSVTGTELSYNEQFF. DNA of the CDR3: TGCAGCGTGACCGGGACAGAACTCTCCTACAATGAGCAGTTCTTC.

The rearrangement links TRBV5-1 to TRBJ2-6; TRBD1 agrees at 9 bases. The CDR3 totals 18 residues. J was trimmed by 0 bases and V by 4 bases; bases with no gene match: 8. Per the germline V gene, CDR1 is SGHRS and CDR2 is YFSETQ. The CDR3 DNA reads TGCGCCAGCAGCCTACTGGGACAGGGAGTCTCTGGGGCCAACGTCCTGACTTTC. Translating it yields CASSLLGQGVSGANVLTF.

This clone was observed a single time. V gene TRBV5-6 combines with J gene TRBJ2-3, with TRBD2 matching over 7 bases. CDR3 length: 17 amino acids. The germline gives CDR1 SGHDT, CDR2 YYEEEE. J was trimmed by 1 base and V by 4 bases; bases with no gene match: 12. CDR3 DNA sequence: TGTGCCAGCAGCACATCACTAGCGCTGAGGGGCACAGATACGCAGTATTTT. Its translation is CASSTSLALRGTDTQYF.

This chain links TRBV7-2 with TRBJ2-7; TRBD1 agrees at 8 bases. Germline trimming cut 5 bases from V and 3 bases from J; bases unmatched to any gene: 15. CDR3 length: 17 amino acids. CDR1 SGHTA and CDR2 FQGNSA come from the germline V gene. The CDR3 sequence is CASSQGPPPGGFYEQYF. The CDR3 nucleotides read TGTGCCAGCAGCCAAGGACCCCCCCCAGGGGGCTTCTACGAGCAGTACTTC. The entire variable domain, with the rest obtained from reference TRBV7-2 and TRBJ2-7, is as follows: GAGVSQSPSNKVTEKGKDVELRCDPISGHTALYWYRQSLGQGLEFLIYFQGNSAPDKSGLPSDRFSAERTGGSVSTLTIQRTQQEDSAVYLCASSQGPPPGGFYEQYFGPGTRLTVT.

The chain joins TRBV19 to TRBJ1-5; unclear D gene. The V gene lost 10 bases and the J gene lost 0 bases, with 10 bases spanning the gap. Germline V gene lookup returns CDR1 LNHDA and CDR2 SQIVND (reference sequence). The CDR3 consists of 13 residues. This CDR3 reads CATAPISNQPQHF. The DNA for the CDR3 is TGTGCCACCGCCCCTATTAGCAATCAGCCCCAGCATTTT.

This sequence joins TRBV6-5 and TRBJ2-5; D unresolved. In germline, CDR1 is MNHEY, CDR2 SVGAGI. V lost 5 bases and J 4 bases, leaving 11 bases between the germline ends. The CDR3 totals 13 residues. The CDR3 DNA follows: TGTGCCAGCAGTACCAGACAAGGAGAGACCCAGTACTTC. Protein product: CASSTRQGETQYF.

The rearrangement uses TRBV2 and TRBJ1-2; D gene uncertain. There are 13 residues in the CDR3. Germline V lookup: CDR1 SNHLY, CDR2 FYNNEI. V lost 4 bases to trimming and J lost 3 bases, with 9 bases between them. The CDR3 sequence is CASSGRRDYGYTF. The CDR3 region has the DNA TGTGCCAGCAGTGGCAGGAGGGACTATGGCTACACCTTC.

V usage is TRBV10-3 and J usage is TRBJ1-5, with D perhaps TRBD1 (5 bases). The CDR3 length is 15 residues. Trimming cost V 7 bases and J 7 bases, with 20 bases left between them. Germline V gene sequence: CDR1 ENHRY, CDR2 SYGVKD. CDR3 sequence reads: CAIKVGRDCGQPQHF. The CDR3 DNA reads TGTGCCATCAAAGTTGGCAGGGATTGTGGACAGCCCCAGCATTTT.

This clone was detected only once. The rearrangement links TRBV6-1 to TRBJ1-5; unclear D gene. With 8 bases removed from V and 2 bases from J, the gap between germline ends came to 16 bases. Germline V CDR1 and CDR2: MNHNS, SASEGT. There are 15 residues in the CDR3. The chain's CDR3 is CASSEVDSGNQPQHF. DNA of the CDR3: TGTGCCAGCTCGGAAGTAGACTCTGGCAATCAGCCCCAGCATTTT.

The rearrangement links TRBV11-2 to TRBJ2-3; 9 bases align to TRBD1. This CDR3 is built from 16 residues. The ends lost 3 bases at V and 4 bases at J; junction bases unmatched: 8. The V gene's germline CDR1 is SGHAT and CDR2 FQNNGV. CDR3 coding DNA: TGTGCCAGCAGCTTCGCCGGGACAGGGTTCGCAGATACGCAGTATTTT. Encoded protein: CASSFAGTGFADTQYF.

This chain links TRBV5-6 with TRBJ2-7; D is unresolved. CDR1 and CDR2 (germline): SGHDT, YYEEEE. The CDR3 runs 15 residues. The germline V and J ends were trimmed by 1 base and 3 bases, with 14 bases remaining between them. In nucleotides, the CDR3 is TGTGCCAGCAGCTTGCAAAGGGATCCTCTCTACGAGCAGTACTTC. This gives the protein CASSLQRDPLYEQYF.